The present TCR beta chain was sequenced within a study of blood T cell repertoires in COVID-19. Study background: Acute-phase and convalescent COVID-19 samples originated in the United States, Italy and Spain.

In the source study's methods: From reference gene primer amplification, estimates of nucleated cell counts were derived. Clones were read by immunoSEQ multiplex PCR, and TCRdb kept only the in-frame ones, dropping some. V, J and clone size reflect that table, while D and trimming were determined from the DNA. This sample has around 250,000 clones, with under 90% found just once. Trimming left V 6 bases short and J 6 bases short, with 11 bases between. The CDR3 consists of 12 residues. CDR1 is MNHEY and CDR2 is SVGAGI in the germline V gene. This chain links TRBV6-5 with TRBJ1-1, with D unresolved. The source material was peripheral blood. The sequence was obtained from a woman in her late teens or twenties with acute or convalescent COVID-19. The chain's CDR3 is CASSATFAEAFF. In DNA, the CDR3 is TGTGCCAGCAGCGCGACATTTGCTGAAGCTTTCTTT.